Sequencing of this T cell receptor beta chain was carried out in a study of blood T cell repertoires in COVID-19 (dated by TCRdb to the early 2020s). Regarding the study in general: Collaborator samples came from the United States, Italy and Spain and covered acute and convalescent phases of COVID-19. The dataset comprised deeply sampled blood TCRbeta repertoires from subjects exposed to, actively infected with, or recovered from COVID-19. Where available, HLA class I and class II types were taken from metadata supplied by the sample provider and were not determined by assay-based typing. The samples were drawn from two sources: the first 160 participants of the ongoing ImmuneRACE study, and fewer than 1,500 subjects contributed by 6 global collaborators. The material from the prospective study consisted of cDNA or gDNA derived from T cells, B-cell-depleted T cells, or PBMCs. Nearly every sample came with metadata listing a de-identified subject ID, COVID-19 status, age in years and sex. The repertoires were made available in a free public database intended to serve as a resource for research on the immune response to SARS-CoV-2. The full study reports these points: How much clinical and demographic metadata was included differed by source and by participant, and the metadata was provided uncurated.

Per the germline V gene (reference sequence), LNHDA is the CDR1 and SQIVND is the CDR2. The CDR3 measures 15 amino acids from cysteine to phenylalanine. The sequence is cut down to CDR3 DNA, 45 bases in frame from base 1. Germline trimming amounts to 5 bases on V and 4 bases on J, with 8 as the count of junction bases outside the gene matches. Concerning this clone: The target of this receptor is not known. Base qualities are not at hand, and no much larger clone is one base apart.

TCRbeta CDR3 regions were amplified from genomic DNA by means of the immunoSEQ Assay, a bias-controlled multiplex PCR. Processing in the source paper ran as follows. Within the assay, amplification of reference gene primers was used to estimate how many nucleated cells each sample contained. To quantify the absolute abundance of each unique TCRbeta CDR3 rearrangement, sequence reads were collapsed and filtered. Productive Simpson clonality was computed per sample as the square root of Simpson's diversity index over productive rearrangements. Held by TCRdb, this immuneACCESS table contains in-frame sequences only and omits some clones. Under half of the omission traces to an unresolved V gene where checked; the cause of the rest is unknown. The V and J calls and clone size were taken over from that table, and D and trimming were inferred from the DNA. Across this sample there are roughly 250,000 clones, with roughly 86% seen only once. The top ten clones comprise about 3.3% of the sample.

In the prospective study, participants were roughly 18 to 100 years old, resided in under 30 geographic areas of the United States, and were enrolled through a virtual design. In the prospective study, participants were assigned to cohorts based on the clinical history participants reported in a screening survey and a study questionnaire. In the prospective study, whole blood, serum and a nasopharyngeal or oropharyngeal swab were collected from each participant by mobile phlebotomists. Participants in the prospective study had the option to provide additional blood draws and questionnaires over a roughly 2-month period. Blood samples from the prospective study were shipped frozen or at room temperature prior to DNA extraction.

The sequence derives from a woman aged 40 to 50 with acute COVID-19. Sequenced: PBMCs or T cells enriched from blood (not recorded which). Rearrangement joined TRBV19 to TRBJ1-5, with 7 central nucleotides matching TRBD1. In nucleotide form, the sequence is TGTGCCAGTAGTCCCCGGAGGGGGCCTAATCAGCCCCAGCATTTT. Protein translation: CASSPRRGPNQPQHF.